These T cell receptor beta chains were read from a single sample in a study of CD8 T cells in ankylosing spondylitis. TCRdb recomputed calls from the 5' RACE reads with MiXCR, one row per CDR3 protein. The sample records more than 20,000 distinct CDR3 sequences, 10% to 15% being singletons. Sequences were obtained from blood. All receptors come from a male donor with ankylosing spondylitis or in good health (not recorded which). The CDR3 runs from the conserved cysteine through the conserved F or W. D genes are given only for firm matches. Some rows have no size entry. The others give once, few or many, or a class for an expanded clone.

abundance: many; d_gene: TRBD1; v_gene: TRBV28; j_gene: TRBJ2-4; CDR3nt: TGTGCCAGCAGTTCGTCCGGGACAGGAGTAGCCAAAAACATTCAGTACTTC; CDR3aa: CASSSSGTGVAKNIQYF
abundance: few; d_gene: NA; v_gene: TRBV28; j_gene: TRBJ2-7; CDR3nt: TGTGCCTCGTGGGACACTTCATACTACGAGCAGTACTTC; CDR3aa: CASWDTSYYEQYF
abundance: few; d_gene: NA; v_gene: TRBV20-1; j_gene: TRBJ2-3; CDR3nt: TGCAGTGCTAGTCAGGCGGAAAGGGGTCCAGATACGCAGTATTTT; CDR3aa: CSASQAERGPDTQYF
abundance: NA; d_gene: NA; v_gene: TRBV4-3; j_gene: TRBJ2-7; CDR3nt: TGCGCCAGCAGCCCAGGAGTAGGCGGGAAATTCTACGAGCAGTACTTC; CDR3aa: CASSPGVGGKFYEQYF
abundance: many; d_gene: NA; v_gene: TRBV7-2; j_gene: TRBJ2-5; CDR3nt: TGTGCCAGCAGCTTGGGGGGGTCGGGACAGGCTCGATTT; CDR3aa: CASSLGGSGQARF
abundance: NA; d_gene: TRBD1; v_gene: TRBV28; j_gene: TRBJ2-1; CDR3nt: TGTGTCAGCAGTTTAGGGGACAGCCCCTACAATGAGCAGTTCTTC; CDR3aa: CVSSLGDSPYNEQFF
abundance: many; d_gene: NA; v_gene: TRBV29-1; j_gene: TRBJ2-7; CDR3nt: TGCAGCGTTTTGGACGGAACCTACGAGCAGTACTTC; CDR3aa: CSVLDGTYEQYF
abundance: NA; d_gene: NA; v_gene: TRBV28; j_gene: TRBJ2-7; CDR3nt: TGTGCCAGCAGTCAGACGACAGGGAGGCCCTACGAGCAGTACTTC; CDR3aa: CASSQTTGRPYEQYF
abundance: many; d_gene: TRBD2; v_gene: TRBV20-1; j_gene: TRBJ2-1; CDR3nt: TGCAGTGCCTTCGGACTAGCGGAAAACAATGAGCAGTTCTTC; CDR3aa: CSAFGLAENNEQFF
abundance: NA; d_gene: NA; v_gene: TRBV28; j_gene: TRBJ2-2; CDR3nt: TGTGCCAGCAGTCGCGCTGGGGGCACCGGGGAGCTGTTTTTT; CDR3aa: CASSRAGGTGELFF
abundance: medium-sized; d_gene: NA; v_gene: TRBV9; j_gene: TRBJ2-3; CDR3nt: TGTGCCAGCAGCGTAGCAGGGGCGGGGGACACAGATACGCAGTATTTT; CDR3aa: CASSVAGAGDTDTQYF
abundance: few; d_gene: NA; v_gene: TRBV12-3/TRBV12-4; j_gene: TRBJ1-1; CDR3nt: TGTGCCAGCAGTTCTACCGACAGGTCCGGCTTCGCTGAAGCTTTCTTT; CDR3aa: CASSSTDRSGFAEAFF
abundance: many; d_gene: NA; v_gene: TRBV12-3/TRBV12-4; j_gene: TRBJ2-3; CDR3nt: TGTGCCAGCAGTTCACTCGGGAAGGCAGATACGCAGTATTTT; CDR3aa: CASSSLGKADTQYF